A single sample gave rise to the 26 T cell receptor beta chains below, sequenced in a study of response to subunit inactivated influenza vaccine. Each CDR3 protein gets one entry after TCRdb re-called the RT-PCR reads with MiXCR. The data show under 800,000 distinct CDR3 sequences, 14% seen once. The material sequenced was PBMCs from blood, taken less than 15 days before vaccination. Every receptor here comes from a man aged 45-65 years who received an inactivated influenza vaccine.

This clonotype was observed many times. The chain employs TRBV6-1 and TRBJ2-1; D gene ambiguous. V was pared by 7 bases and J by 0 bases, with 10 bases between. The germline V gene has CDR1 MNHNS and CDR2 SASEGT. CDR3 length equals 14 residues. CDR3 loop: CASKTSSSYNEQFF. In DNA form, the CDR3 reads TGTGCCAGCAAAACGTCAAGCTCCTACAATGAGCAGTTCTTC.

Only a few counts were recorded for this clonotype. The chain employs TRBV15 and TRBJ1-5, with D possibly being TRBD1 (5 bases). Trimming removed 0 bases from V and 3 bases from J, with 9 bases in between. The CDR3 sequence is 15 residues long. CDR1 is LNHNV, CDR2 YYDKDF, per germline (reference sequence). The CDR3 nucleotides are TGTGCCACCAGCAGAGACAGGGTTGCCAATCAGCCCCAGCATTTT. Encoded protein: CATSRDRVANQPQHF.

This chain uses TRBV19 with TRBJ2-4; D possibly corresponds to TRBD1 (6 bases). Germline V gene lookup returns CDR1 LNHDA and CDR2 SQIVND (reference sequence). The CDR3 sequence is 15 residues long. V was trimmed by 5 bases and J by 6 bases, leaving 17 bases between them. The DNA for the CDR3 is TGTGCCAGTAGTGACCCAGGGGTTAGAAGAAACATTCAGTACTTC. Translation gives CASSDPGVRRNIQYF.

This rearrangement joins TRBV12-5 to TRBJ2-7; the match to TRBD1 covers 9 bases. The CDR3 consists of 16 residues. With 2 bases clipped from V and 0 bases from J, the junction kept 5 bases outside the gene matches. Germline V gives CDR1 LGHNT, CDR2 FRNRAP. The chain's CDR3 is CASGLFRDRDSYEQYF. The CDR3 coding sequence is TGTGCTAGTGGTTTGTTCCGGGACAGGGACTCCTACGAGCAGTACTTC.

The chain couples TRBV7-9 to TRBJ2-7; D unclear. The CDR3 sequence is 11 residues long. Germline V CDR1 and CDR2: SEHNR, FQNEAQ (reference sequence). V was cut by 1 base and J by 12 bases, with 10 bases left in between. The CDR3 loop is CASSLDGSPYF. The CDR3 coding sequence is TGTGCCAGCAGCTTAGACGGCTCACCGTACTTC.

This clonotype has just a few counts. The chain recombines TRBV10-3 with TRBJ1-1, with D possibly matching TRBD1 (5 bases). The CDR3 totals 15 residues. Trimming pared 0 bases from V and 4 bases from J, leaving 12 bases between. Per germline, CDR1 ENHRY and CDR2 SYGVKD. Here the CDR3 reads CAISESGGTGTEAFF. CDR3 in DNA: TGTGCCATCAGTGAGTCTGGGGGAACGGGCACTGAAGCTTTCTTT.

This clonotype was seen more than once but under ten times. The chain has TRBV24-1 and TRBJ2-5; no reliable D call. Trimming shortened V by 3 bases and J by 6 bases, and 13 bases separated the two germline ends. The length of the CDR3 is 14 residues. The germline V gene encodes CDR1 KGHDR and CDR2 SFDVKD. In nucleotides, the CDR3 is TGTGCCACCAGTGATCCCCACCCTGGAAAGACCCAGTACTTC. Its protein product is CATSDPHPGKTQYF.

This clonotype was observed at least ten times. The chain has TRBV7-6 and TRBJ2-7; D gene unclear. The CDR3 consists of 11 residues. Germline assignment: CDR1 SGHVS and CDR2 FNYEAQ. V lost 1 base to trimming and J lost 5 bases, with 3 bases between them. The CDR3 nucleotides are TGTGCCAGCAGCTTAGACAACGAGCAGTACTTC. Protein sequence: CASSLDNEQYF.

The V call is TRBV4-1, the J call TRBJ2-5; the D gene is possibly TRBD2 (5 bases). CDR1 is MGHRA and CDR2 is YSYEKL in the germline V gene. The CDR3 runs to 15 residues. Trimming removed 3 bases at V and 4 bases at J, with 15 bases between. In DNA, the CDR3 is TGCGCCAGCAGCCATCTACCCTTGGCGGGAGAGACCCAGTACTTC. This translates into CASSHLPLAGETQYF.

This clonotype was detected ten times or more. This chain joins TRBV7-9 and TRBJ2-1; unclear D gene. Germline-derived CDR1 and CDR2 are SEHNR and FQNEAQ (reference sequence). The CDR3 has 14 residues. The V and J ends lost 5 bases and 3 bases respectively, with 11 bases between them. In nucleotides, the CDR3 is TGTGCCAGCAGCACGGGCCACCTCTACAATGAGCAGTTCTTC. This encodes CASSTGHLYNEQFF.

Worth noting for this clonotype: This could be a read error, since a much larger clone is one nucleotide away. The CDR3 region has the DNA TGTGCCAGCAGTTACACAGGGGGCAATGAAGCTTTCTTT. Translated: CASSYTGGNEAFF. This chain connects TRBV6-2 or TRBV6-3 to TRBJ1-1, with 9 positions matching TRBD1. Germline CDR1 reads MNHEY; CDR2 reads SVGEGT. This CDR3 has 13 residues. J was trimmed by 7 bases and V by 2 bases; bases with no gene match: 2.

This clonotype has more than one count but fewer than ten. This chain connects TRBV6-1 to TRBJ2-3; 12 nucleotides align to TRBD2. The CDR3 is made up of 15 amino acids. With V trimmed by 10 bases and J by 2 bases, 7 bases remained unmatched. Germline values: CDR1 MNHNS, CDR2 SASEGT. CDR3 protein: CATRGLAGTTDTQYF. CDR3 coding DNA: TGTGCCACTAGAGGACTAGCGGGGACCACAGATACGCAGTATTTT.

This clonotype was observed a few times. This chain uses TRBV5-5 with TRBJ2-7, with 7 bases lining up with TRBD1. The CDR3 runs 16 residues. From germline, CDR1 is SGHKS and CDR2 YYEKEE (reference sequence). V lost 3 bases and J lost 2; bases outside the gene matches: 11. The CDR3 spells CASSSLPGQRTYEQYF. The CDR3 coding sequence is TGTGCCAGCAGCTCCCTACCGGGACAGAGGACCTACGAGCAGTACTTC.

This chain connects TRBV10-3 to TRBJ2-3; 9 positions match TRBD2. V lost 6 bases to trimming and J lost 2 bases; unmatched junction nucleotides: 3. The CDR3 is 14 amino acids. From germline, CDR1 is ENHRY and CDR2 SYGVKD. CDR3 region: CAISLAGLTDTQYF. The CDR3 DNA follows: TGTGCCATCAGCCTAGCGGGGCTCACAGATACGCAGTATTTT.

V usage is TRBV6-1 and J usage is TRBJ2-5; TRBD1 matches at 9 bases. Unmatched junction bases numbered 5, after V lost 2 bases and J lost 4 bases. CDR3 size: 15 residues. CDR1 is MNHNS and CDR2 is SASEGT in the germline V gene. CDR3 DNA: TGTGCCAGCAGTGAACTTTCGACAGGGGGAGAGACCCAGTACTTC. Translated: CASSELSTGGETQYF.

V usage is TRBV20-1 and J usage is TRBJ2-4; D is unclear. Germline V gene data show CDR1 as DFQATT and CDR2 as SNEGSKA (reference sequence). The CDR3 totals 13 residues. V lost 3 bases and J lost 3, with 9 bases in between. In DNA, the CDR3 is TGCAGTGCTAGTAAAGGGAACAAAAACATTCAGTACTTC. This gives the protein CSASKGNKNIQYF.

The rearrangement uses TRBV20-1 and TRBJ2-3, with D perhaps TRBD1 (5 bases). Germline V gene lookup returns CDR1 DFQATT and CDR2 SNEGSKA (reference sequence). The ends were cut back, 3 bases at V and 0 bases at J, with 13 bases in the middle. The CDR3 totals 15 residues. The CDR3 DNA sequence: TGCAGTGCTAGGCCTTGGGGCCCAAGCACAGATACGCAGTATTTT. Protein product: CSARPWGPSTDTQYF.

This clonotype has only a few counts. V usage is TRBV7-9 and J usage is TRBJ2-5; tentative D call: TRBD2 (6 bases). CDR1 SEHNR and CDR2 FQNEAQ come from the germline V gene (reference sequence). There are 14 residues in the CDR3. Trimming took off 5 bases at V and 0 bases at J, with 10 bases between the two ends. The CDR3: CASSLRGYQETQYF. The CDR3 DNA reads TGTGCCAGCAGCCTACGGGGGTACCAAGAGACCCAGTACTTC. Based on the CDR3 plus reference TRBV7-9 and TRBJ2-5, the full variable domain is DTGVSQNPRHKITKRGQNVTFRCDPISEHNRLYWYRQTLGQGPEFLTYFQNEAQLEKSRLLSDRFSAERPKGSFSTLEIQRTEQGDSAMYLCASSLRGYQETQYFGPGTRLLVL.

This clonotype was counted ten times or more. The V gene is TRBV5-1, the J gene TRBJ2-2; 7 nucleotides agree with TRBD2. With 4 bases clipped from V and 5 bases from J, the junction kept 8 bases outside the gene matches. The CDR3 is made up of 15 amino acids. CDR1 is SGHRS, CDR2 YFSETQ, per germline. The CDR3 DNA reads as TGCGCCAGCAGCGGCGGACTCGGGGGGACCGGGGAGCTGTTTTTT. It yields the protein CASSGGLGGTGELFF.

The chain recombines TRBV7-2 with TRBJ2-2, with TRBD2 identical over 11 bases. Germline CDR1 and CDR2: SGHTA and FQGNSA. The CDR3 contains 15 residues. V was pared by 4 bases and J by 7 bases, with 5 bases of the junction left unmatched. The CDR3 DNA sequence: TGTGCCAGCAGCTACCCTAGCGGGGGGATCGGGGAGCTGTTTTTT. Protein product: CASSYPSGGIGELFF.

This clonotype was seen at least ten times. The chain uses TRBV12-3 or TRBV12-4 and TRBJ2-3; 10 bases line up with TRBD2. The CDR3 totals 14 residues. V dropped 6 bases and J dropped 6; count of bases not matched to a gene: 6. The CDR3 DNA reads TGTGCCAGCAGGCCTAGCGGGGGCGGGGATACGCAGTATTTT. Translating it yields CASRPSGGGDTQYF.

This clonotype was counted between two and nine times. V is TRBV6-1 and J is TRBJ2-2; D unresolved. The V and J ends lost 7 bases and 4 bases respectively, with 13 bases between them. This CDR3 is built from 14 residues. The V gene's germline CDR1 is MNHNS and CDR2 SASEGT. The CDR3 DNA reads TGTGCCAGCACCCTGACCTTGGCCACCGGGGAGCTGTTTTTT. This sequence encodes CASTLTLATGELFF.

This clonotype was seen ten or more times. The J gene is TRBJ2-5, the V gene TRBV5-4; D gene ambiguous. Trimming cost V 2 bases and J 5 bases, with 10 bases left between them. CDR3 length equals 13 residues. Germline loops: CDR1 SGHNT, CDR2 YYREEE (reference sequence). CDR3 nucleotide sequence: TGTGCCAGCAGCTTCGTCCAGGATGAGACCCAGTACTTC. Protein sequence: CASSFVQDETQYF.

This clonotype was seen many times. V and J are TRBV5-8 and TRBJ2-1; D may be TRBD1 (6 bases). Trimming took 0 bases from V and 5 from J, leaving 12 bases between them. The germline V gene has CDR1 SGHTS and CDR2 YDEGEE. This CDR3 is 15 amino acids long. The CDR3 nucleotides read TGTGCCAGCAGCTTGGATCCGACAGGAGACAATGAGCAGTTCTTC. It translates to CASSLDPTGDNEQFF.

CDR3: CASSLSRTSPLHF. As DNA, the CDR3 is TGTGCCAGCAGTTTATCGAGGACTTCACCCCTCCACTTT. The chain joins TRBV12-3 or TRBV12-4 to TRBJ1-6, with D unresolved. V lost 2 bases and J lost 9, with 8 bases in between. CDR3 length equals 13 residues.

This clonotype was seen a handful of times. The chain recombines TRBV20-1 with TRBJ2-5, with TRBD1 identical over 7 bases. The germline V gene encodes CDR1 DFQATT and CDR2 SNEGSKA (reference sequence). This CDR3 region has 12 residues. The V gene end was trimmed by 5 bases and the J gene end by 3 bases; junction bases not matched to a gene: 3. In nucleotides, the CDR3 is TGCAGTGCTTACGGACAGGAAGAGACCCAGTACTTC. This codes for CSAYGQEETQYF.